This TCR beta chain comes out of a study of blood T cells in healthy people across ages. Study background: T cells yielded about one barcoded beta molecule per two cells through template switching.

Germline values: CDR1 SGHTA, CDR2 FQGTGA. Trimming took 2 bases from V and 5 from J, leaving 20 bases between them. This CDR3 region has 17 residues. The study recruited healthy Caucasian donors from Russia who were aged about 6 to 90. A note on this clonotype: Its antigen is still unknown.

General observations from the study: What prevented conclusive comparison of naive and antigen-experienced cells was that PBMCs were unsorted.

The use of a sample-barcoded 5' primer and a J-beta primer mix characterized a second PCR of about 6 to 12 cycles. TCRdb used MiXCR to reprocess the 5' RACE reads, holding one entry per CDR3 protein. The sample records 550,000 to 800,000 distinct CDR3 sequences, roughly 21% being singletons. The V gene is TRBV7-3, the J gene TRBJ2-3; TRBD1 might be the D (5 bases). Material: blood. The clonotype originates from a man between 65 and 85 years old in good health. Here the CDR3 reads CASSLGRPAKGKDTQYF. The CDR3 nucleotides are TGTGCCAGCAGCTTAGGGCGTCCAGCGAAGGGGAAAGATACGCAGTATTTT.